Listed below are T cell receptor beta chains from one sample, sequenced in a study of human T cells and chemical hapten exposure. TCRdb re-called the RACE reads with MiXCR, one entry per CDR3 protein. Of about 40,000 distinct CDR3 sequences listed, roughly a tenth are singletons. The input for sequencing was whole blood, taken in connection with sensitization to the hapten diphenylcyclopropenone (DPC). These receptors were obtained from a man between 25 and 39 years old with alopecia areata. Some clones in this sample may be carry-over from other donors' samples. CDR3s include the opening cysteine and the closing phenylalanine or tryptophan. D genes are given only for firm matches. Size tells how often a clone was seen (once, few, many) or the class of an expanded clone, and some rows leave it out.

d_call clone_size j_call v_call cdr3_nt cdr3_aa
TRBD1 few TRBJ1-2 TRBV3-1 TGTGCCAGCAGCCAAGTAGACCTTTCTAGGGGGCATGGCTACACCTTC CASSQVDLSRGHGYTF
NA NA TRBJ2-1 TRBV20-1 TGCAGTGCTAGTATCAATGAGCAGTTCTTC CSASINEQFF
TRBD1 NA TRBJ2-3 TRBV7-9 TGTGCCAGCAGCTTTCCGGGACAGGGGCTTTCTGGAGATACGCAGTATTTT CASSFPGQGLSGDTQYF
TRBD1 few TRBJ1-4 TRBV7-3 TGTGCCAGCAGCTCCCGGCAACAGGGGTTGATGAATGAAAAACTGTTTTTT CASSSRQQGLMNEKLFF
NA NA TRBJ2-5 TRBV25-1 TGTGCCAGCAGTGGAGCCCCCGGGGGAAAAGAGACCCAGTACTTC CASSGAPGGKETQYF
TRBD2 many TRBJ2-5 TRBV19 TGTGCCAGTAGGACCCCGGGACTAGCGTTTCAAGAGACCCAGTACTTC CASRTPGLAFQETQYF
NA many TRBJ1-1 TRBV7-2 TGTGCCAGCAGCTACTACAGCACTGAAGCTTTCTTT CASSYYSTEAFF
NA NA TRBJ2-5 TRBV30 TGTGCCTGGAAGGACGAAGTCCAAGAGACCCAGTACTTC CAWKDEVQETQYF
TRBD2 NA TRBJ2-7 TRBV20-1 TGCAGTGCTAGAGATCTACTAGCGACGGCACGGGAGCAGTACTTC CSARDLLATAREQYF
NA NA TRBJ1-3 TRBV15 TGTGCCACGTCGGACGGATACTCTGGAAACACCATATATTTT CATSDGYSGNTIYF
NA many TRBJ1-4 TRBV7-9 TGTGCCAGCAGCAAAGAGCGGGGAAATGAAAAACTGTTTTTT CASSKERGNEKLFF